This TCR beta chain is from a study of T-cell reconstitution after alpha-beta-depleted transplantation in children. A TCRbeta library incorporating unique molecular identifiers was prepared. TCRdb ran MiXCR on the PCR reads and lists one entry per CDR3 protein. The sample lists hundreds of thousands of distinct CDR3 sequences, roughly 10% occurring once. This clonotype came up a few times. The CDR3 sequence is 17 residues long. Germline CDR1 KGHSH, CDR2 LQKENI. After removal of 0 bases from V and 7 bases from J, the junction contained 6 bases not matched to a gene. This TCR derives from a human donor who donated a stem cell graft to a child with acute myeloid leukemia. The sample consisted of PBMCs from the stem cell graft donor, taken from the stem cell graft. The gene calls are TRBV18 and TRBJ2-1; 13 bases agree with TRBD2. DNA of the CDR3: TGTGCCAGCTCACCACCGGGGGGACTAGCGGGACGGAATGAGCAGTTCTTC. Its protein is CASSPPGGLAGRNEQFF.